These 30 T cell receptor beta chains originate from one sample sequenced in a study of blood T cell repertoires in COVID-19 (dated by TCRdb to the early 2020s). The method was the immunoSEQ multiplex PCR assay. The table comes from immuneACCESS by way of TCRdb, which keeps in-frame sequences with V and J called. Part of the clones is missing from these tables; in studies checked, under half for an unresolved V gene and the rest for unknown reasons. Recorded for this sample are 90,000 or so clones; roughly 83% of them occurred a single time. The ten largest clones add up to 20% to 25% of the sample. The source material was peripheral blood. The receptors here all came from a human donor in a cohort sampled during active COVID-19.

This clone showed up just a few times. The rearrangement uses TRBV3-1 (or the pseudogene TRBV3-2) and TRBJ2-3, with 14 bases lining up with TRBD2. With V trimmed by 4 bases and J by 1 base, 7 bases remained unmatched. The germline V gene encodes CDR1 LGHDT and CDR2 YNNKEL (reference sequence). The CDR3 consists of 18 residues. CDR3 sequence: CASSPGLAGVIGTDTQYF. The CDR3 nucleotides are TGTGCCAGCAGCCCGGGACTAGCGGGAGTGATCGGCACAGATACGCAGTATTTT.

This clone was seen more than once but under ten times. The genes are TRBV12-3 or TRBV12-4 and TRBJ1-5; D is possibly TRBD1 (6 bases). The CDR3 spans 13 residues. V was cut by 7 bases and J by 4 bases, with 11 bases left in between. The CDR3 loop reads CASTVDRNQPQHF. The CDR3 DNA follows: TGTGCCAGCACCGTGGACAGAAATCAGCCCCAGCATTTT.

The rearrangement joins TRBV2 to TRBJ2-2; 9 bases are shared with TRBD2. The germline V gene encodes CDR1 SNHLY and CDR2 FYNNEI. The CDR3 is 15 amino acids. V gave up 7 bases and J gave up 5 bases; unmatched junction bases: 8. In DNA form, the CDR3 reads TGTGCCAGCAAGACTAGCGGAGGGGGGACCGGGGAGCTGTTTTTT. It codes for CASKTSGGGTGELFF.

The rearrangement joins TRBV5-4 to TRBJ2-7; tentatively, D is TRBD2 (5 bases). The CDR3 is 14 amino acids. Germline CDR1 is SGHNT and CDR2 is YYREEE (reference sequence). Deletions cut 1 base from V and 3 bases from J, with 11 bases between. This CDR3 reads CASSLPDGNYEQYF. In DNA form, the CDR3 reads TGTGCCAGCAGCTTGCCCGACGGGAACTACGAGCAGTACTTC.

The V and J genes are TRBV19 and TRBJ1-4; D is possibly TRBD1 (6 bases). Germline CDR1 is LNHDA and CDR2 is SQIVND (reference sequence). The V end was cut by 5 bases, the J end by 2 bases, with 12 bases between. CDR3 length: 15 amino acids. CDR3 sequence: CASSETGSTNEKLFF. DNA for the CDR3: TGTGCCAGTAGTGAAACAGGGTCGACTAATGAAAAACTGTTTTTT.

CDR3 coding DNA: TGCAGCGTTGAAGTGTCTAGCGGATCCTACAATGAGCAGTTCTTC. It encodes CSVEVSSGSYNEQFF. The chain carries TRBV29-1 and TRBJ2-1; 7 bases are shared with TRBD2. Looked up from germline, CDR1 is SQVTM and CDR2 is ANQGSEA. The CDR3 runs 15 residues. J gave up 1 base and V 1 base, and 4 bases lay outside the gene matches.

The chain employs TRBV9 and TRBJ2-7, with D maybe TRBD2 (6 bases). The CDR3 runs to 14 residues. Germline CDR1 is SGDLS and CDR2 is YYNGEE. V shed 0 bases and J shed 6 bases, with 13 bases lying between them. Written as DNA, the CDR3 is TGTGCCAGCAGCGTAGATGGGGGACTCGGCGAGCAGTACTTC. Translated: CASSVDGGLGEQYF.

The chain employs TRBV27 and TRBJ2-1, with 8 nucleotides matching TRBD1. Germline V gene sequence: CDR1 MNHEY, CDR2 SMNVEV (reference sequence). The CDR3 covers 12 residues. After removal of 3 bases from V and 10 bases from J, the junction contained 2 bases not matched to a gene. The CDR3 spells CASSFGQGEQFF. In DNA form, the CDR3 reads TGTGCCAGCAGTTTCGGACAGGGAGAGCAGTTCTTC.

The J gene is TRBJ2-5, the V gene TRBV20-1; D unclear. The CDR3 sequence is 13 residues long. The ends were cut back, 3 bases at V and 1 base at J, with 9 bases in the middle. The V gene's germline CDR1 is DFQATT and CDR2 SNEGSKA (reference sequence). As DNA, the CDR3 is TGCAGTGCTAGTAAGACTCGCCAAGAGACCCAGTACTTC. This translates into CSASKTRQETQYF.

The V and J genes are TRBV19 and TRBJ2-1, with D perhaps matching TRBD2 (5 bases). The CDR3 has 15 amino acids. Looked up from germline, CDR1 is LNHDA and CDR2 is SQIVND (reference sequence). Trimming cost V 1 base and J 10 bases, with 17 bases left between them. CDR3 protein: CASSIVHLREGEQFF. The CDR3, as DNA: TGTGCCAGTAGTATAGTTCATTTGAGGGAAGGGGAGCAGTTCTTC.

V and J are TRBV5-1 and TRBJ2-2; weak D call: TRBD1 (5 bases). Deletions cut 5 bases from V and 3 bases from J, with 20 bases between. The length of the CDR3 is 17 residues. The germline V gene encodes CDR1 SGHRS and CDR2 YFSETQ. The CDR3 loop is CASRETGARTYTGELFF. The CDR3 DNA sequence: TGCGCCAGCAGAGAAACAGGCGCCCGGACCTACACCGGGGAGCTGTTTTTT.

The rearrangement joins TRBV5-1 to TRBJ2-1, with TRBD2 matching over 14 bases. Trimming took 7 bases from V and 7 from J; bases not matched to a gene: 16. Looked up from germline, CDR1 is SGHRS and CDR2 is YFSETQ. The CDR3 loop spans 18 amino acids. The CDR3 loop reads CASQPTVGTSGSGNEQFF. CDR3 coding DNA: TGCGCCAGCCAACCAACTGTAGGGACTAGCGGGAGTGGTAATGAGCAGTTCTTC.

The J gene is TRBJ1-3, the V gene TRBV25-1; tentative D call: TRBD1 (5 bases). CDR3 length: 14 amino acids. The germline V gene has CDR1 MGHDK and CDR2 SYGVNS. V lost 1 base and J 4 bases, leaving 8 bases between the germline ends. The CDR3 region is CASSEWGVGNTIYF. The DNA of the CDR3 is TGTGCCAGCAGTGAATGGGGCGTCGGAAACACCATATATTTT.

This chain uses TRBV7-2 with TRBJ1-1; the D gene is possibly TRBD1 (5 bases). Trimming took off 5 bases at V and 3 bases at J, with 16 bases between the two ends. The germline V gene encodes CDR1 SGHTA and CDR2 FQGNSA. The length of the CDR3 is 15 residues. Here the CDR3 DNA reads TGTGCCAGCAGCACCTCCAGGGTAGGCGACACTGAAGCTTTCTTT. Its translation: CASSTSRVGDTEAFF.

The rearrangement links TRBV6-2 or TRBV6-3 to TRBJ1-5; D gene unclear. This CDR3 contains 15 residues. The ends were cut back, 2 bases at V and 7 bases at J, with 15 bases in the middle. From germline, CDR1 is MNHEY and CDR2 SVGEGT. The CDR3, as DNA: TGTGCCAGCAGTTACATGGTTACCTTCGGGCAGCCCCAGCATTTT. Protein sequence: CASSYMVTFGQPQHF.

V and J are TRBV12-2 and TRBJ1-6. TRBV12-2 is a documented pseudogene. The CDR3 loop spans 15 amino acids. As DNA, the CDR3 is TGTGCAAGTCGCCCAGACGCGGGGTCCGGGGGACCCCTCCACTTT. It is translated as CASRPDAGSGGPLHF.

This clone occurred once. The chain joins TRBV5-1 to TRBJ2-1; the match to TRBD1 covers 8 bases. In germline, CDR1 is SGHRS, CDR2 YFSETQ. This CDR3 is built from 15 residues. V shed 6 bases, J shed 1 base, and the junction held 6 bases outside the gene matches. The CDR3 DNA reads TGCGCCAGCAAGTATCGACAGGGGTCCTACAATGAGCAGTTCTTC. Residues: CASKYRQGSYNEQFF.

Written as DNA, the CDR3 is TGTGCCAGCAGCCCACAGACAGGGGGCATGGATGGCTACACCTTC. This encodes CASSPQTGGMDGYTF. V gene TRBV7-2 combines with J gene TRBJ1-2, with 10 bases that match TRBD1. CDR3 length: 15 residues. With 5 bases clipped from V and 6 bases from J, the junction kept 9 bases outside the gene matches. Germline CDR1 SGHTA, CDR2 FQGNSA.

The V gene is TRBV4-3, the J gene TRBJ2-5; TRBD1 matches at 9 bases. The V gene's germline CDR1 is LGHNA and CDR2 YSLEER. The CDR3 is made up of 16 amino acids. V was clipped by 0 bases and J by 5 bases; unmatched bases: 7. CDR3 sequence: CASSQEPQGAGETQYF. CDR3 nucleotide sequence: TGCGCCAGCAGCCAAGAACCACAGGGGGCAGGGGAGACCCAGTACTTC.

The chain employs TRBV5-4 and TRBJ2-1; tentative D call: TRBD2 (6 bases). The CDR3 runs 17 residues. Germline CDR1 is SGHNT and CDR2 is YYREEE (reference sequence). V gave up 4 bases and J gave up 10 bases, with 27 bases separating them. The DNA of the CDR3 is TGTGCCAGCAGCCGGGGGATGGCGGTCGCCTATTCGTACGAGCAGTTCTTC. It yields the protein CASSRGMAVAYSYEQFF.

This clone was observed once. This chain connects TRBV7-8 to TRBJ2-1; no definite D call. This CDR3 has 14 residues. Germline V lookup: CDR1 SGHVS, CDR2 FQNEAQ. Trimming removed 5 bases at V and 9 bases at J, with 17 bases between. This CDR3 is CASSRAVLEGEQFF. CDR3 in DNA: TGTGCCAGCAGCCGGGCGGTGTTAGAAGGTGAGCAGTTCTTC.

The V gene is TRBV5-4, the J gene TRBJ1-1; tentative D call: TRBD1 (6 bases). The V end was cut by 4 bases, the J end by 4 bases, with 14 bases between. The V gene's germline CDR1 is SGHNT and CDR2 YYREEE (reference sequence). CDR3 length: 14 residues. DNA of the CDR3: TGTGCCAGCAGCCTCAGGGGTCGGGTCACTGAAGCTTTCTTT. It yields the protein CASSLRGRVTEAFF.

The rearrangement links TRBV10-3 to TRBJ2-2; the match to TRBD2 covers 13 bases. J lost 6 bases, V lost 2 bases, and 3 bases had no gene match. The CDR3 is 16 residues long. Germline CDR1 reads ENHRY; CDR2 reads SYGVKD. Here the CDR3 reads CAISEVTSGRSGELFF. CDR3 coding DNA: TGTGCCATCAGTGAGGTGACTAGCGGGAGGTCCGGGGAGCTGTTTTTT.

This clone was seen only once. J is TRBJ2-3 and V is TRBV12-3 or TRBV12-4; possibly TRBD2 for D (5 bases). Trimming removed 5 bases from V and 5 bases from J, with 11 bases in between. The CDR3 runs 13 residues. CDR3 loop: CASSPSRGDTQYF. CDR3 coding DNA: TGTGCCAGCAGTCCCTCTCGGGGAGATACGCAGTATTTT.

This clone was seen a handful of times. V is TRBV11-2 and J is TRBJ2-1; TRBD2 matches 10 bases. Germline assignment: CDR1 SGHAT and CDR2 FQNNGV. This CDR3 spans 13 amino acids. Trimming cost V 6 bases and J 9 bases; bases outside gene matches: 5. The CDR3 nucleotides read TGTGCCAGCAGTCCCATAGCGGGAGGTGAGCAGTTCTTC. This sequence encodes CASSPIAGGEQFF. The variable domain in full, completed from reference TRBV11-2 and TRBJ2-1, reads EAGVAQSPRYKIIEKRQSVAFWCNPISGHATLYWYQQILGQGPKLLIQFQNNGVVDDSQLPKDRFSAERLKGVDSTLKIQPAKLEDSAVYLCASSPIAGGEQFFGPGTRLTVL.

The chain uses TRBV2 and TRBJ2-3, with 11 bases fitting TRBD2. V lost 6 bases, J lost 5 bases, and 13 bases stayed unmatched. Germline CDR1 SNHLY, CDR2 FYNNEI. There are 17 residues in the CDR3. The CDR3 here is CASSLETSGIVGDTQYF. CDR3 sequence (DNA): TGTGCCAGCAGCCTGGAGACTAGCGGGATAGTCGGAGATACGCAGTATTTT.

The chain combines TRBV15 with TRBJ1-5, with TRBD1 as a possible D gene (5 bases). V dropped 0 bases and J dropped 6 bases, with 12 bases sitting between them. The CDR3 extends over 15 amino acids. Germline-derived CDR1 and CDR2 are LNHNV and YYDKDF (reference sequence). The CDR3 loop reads CATSRDWGGAQPQHF. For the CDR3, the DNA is TGTGCCACCAGCAGAGATTGGGGAGGGGCTCAGCCCCAGCATTTT.

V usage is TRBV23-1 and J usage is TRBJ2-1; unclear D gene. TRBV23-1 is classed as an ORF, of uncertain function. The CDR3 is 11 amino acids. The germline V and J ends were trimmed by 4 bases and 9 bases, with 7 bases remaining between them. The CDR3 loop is CASSPTGEQFF. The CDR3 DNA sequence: TGCGCCAGCAGTCCGACGGGTGAGCAGTTCTTC.

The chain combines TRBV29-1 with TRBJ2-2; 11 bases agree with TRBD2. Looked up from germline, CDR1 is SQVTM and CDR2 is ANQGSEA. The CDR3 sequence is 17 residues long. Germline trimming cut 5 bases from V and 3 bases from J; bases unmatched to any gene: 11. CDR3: CSVMTSGNLADTGELFF. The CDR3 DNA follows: TGCAGCGTTATGACTAGCGGGAACCTCGCGGACACCGGGGAGCTGTTTTTT.

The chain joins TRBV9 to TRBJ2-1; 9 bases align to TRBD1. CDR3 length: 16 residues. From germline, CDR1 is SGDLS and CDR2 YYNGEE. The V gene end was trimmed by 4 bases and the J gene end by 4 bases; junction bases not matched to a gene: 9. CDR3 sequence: CASSLRRQGGYNEQFF. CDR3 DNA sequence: TGTGCCAGCAGCCTCCGTCGACAGGGGGGATACAATGAGCAGTTCTTC.